Below are 6 T cell receptor beta chains sequenced from a single sample in a study of CD8+ T cells in alopecia areata. As the sequencing template, cDNA was produced by extracting RNA and reverse transcribing it. Here immunoSEQ multiplex PCR was the method, and the copy in TCRdb shows in-frame clones only, minus some. The specimen has more than 90,000 clones, none found just once. Sequencing input: lesional skin. All receptors come from a C3H/HeJ mouse with alopecia areata. The strain's MHC haplotype is H2-k.

This clone was detected many times. Gene names and germline refer to mouse. The CDR3 end is not reached by the read, which stops 4 residues before it; the germline J gene fills it in. The chain links TRBV13-3 to TRBJ2-1; 8 bases are shared with TRBD1. This CDR3 has 17 amino acids. Germline CDR1 NNHDY, CDR2 SYVADS. V lost 1 base and J lost 0; bases outside the gene matches: 6. CDR3 sequence reads: CASSDTPTGDNYAEQFF. The covered CDR3 bases are TGTGCCAGCAGTGATACCCCGACAGGGGATAACTATGCT.

There are a few counts of this clone. Gene names are the mouse ones. From the germline J gene comes the end of the CDR3, since the read stops 4 residues before it. The chain links TRBV13-3 to TRBJ2-1; tentatively, D is TRBD1 (6 bases). V was trimmed by 2 bases and J by 6 bases, leaving 9 bases between them. CDR3 length: 13 residues. Germline CDR1 reads NNHDY; CDR2 reads SYVADS. The CDR3 sequence: CASSDRGFAEQFF. CDR3 DNA (partial): TGTGCCAGCAGTGACAGGGGTTTTGCT.

On this clone: All gene names here are mouse names. The read ends 4 residues before the CDR3 terminus; that terminus is restored from the germline J gene. The chain employs TRBV12-1 and TRBJ2-7; a weak D match, TRBD1 (6 bases). CDR1 and CDR2 (germline): SGHSN, HYEKVE. The CDR3 is 15 amino acids. V was cut by 2 bases and J by 0 bases, with 13 bases left in between. The sequenced part of the CDR3 DNA is TGTGCCAGCTCTCCCGGGACGGACAGCTCCTAT. Residues: CASSPGTDSSY. The whole CDR3 is CASSPGTDSSYEQYF.

This clone turned up a few times. The listed genes are named as in mouse. The CDR3 end lies 4 residues beyond the end of the read and is filled in from the germline J gene. The rearrangement joins TRBV31 to TRBJ2-3; the D gene is possibly TRBD2 (6 bases). The CDR3 contains 14 residues. Germline assignment: CDR1 GKSSPN and CDR2 SITVG. Trimming removed 1 base from V and 3 bases from J, with 11 bases in between. Incomplete CDR3 DNA: TGTGCCTGGAGTCGGGGGGAGAAGGCAGAA. Protein: CAWSRGEKAE. The full CDR3 protein reads CAWSRGEKAETLYF.

This clone came up a few times. Mouse gene names apply. The CDR3 extends 4 residues past the end of the read, so its final part is completed from the germline J gene. The rearrangement links TRBV13-2 to TRBJ2-2; D perhaps matches TRBD1 (6 bases). With 0 bases removed from V and 6 bases from J, the gap between germline ends came to 12 bases. The CDR3 is 15 amino acids. CDR1 is NNHNN and CDR2 is SYGAGS in the germline V gene (reference sequence). Partial CDR3 DNA: TGTGCCAGCGGTGATGCAGGGGAGACGCCCGGG. Translated: CASGDAGETPG. The full CDR3 reads CASGDAGETPGQLYF.

Comments on this clone: Gene names and germline match the mouse. The CDR3 end lies 4 residues beyond the end of the read and is filled in from the germline J gene. The chain combines TRBV13-3 with TRBJ1-4; 8 bases align to TRBD1. The CDR3 totals 16 residues. CDR1 is NNHDY, CDR2 SYVADS, per germline. This CDR3 reads CASSEVARGLRERLFF. The covered CDR3 bases are TGTGCCAGCAGTGAGGTCGCCAGGGGGCTTCGCGAA.